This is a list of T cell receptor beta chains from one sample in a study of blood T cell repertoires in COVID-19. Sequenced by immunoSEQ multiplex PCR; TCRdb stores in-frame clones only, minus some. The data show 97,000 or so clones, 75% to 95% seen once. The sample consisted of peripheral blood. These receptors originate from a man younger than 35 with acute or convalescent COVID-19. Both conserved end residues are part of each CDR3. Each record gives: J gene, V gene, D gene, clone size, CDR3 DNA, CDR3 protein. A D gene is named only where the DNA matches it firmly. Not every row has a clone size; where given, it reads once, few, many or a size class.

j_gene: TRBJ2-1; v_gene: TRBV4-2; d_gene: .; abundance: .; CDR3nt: TGTGCCAGCAGCCAAGATTACGCAGGGTCCAATAAGCAGTTCTTC; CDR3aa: CASSQDYAGSNKQFF
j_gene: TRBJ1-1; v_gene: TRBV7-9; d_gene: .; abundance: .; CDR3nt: TGTGCCAGCAGCCAAACAGGCTACCCGAACACTGAAGCTTTCTTT; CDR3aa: CASSQTGYPNTEAFF
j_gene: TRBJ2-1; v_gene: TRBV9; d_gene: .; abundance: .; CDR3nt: TGTGCCAGCAGCGTGTCCCCGGACAGAGATGAGCAGTTCTTC; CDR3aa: CASSVSPDRDEQFF
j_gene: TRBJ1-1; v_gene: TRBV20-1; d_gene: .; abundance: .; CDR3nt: TGCAGTGCTAGTGGTCAGGGAGGGAGCACTGAAGCTTTCTTT; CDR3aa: CSASGQGGSTEAFF
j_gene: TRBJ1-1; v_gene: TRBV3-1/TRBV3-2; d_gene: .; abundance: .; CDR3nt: TGTGCCTCCTCGGGGGAAGGTACTGAAGCTTTCTTT; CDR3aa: CASSGEGTEAFF
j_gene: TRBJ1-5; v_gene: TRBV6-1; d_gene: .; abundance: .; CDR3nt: TGTGCCAGCAGTGAATGGGCAGCTTATAGCAATCAGCCCCAGCATTTT; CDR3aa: CASSEWAAYSNQPQHF
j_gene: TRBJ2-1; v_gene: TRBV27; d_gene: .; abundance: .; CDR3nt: TGTGCCAGCACCCCCCAAAGGTCAACAGATGAGCAGTTCTTC; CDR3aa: CASTPQRSTDEQFF
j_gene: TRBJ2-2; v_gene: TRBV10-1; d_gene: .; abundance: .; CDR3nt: TGCGCCAGCAGGCGGGACCTCAACACCGGGGAGCTGTTTTTT; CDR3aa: CASRRDLNTGELFF
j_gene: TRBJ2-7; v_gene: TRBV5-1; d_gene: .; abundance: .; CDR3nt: TGCGCCAGCAGCTTGGCAACAGGGATTTTTTCCTACGAGCAGTACTTC; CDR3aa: CASSLATGIFSYEQYF
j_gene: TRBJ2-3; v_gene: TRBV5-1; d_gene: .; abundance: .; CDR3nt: TGCGCCAGCAGCTTGGGACAGGGAGGTACGCAGTATTTT; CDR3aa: CASSLGQGGTQYF
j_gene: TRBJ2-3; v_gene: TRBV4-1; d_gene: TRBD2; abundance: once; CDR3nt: TGCGCCAGCAGCCTCCGGGGACTAGCGGTGAGCACAGATACGCAGTATTTT; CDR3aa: CASSLRGLAVSTDTQYF
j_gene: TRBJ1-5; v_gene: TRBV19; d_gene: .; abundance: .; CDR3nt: TGTGCCAGTAGACTACAGGGCGCCGGTCAGCCCCAGCATTTT; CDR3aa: CASRLQGAGQPQHF
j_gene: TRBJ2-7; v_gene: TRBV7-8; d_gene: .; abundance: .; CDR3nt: TGTGCCAGCAGCTTAGGCAGGGGTTACGAGCAGTACTTC; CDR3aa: CASSLGRGYEQYF
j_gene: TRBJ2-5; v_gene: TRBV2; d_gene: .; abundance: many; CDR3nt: TGTGCCAGCAGCGACCCACTAATAGAGACCCAGTACTTC; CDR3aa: CASSDPLIETQYF
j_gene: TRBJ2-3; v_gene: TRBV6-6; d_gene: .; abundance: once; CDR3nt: TGTGCCAGCAGTTACTCGAGCGAGGCCGGGAGAGATACGCAGTATTTT; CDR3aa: CASSYSSEAGRDTQYF
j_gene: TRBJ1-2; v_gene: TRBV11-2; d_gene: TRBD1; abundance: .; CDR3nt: TGTGCCAGCAGCTCACCCTCCCTTCCGGGACAGGGGGCGAACTATGGCTACACCTTC; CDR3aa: CASSSPSLPGQGANYGYTF
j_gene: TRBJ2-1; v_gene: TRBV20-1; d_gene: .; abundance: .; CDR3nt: TGCAGTGTCCATCAGGCGTCGTACTTCTTC; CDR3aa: CSVHQASYFF
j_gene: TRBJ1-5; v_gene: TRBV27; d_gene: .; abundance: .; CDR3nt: TGTGCCAGCAGTTTATGGCTAGGGGATCAGCCCCAGCATTTT; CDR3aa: CASSLWLGDQPQHF
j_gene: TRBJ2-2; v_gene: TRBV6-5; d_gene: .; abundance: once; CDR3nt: TGTGCCAGCAAAAGGGGCACCGGGGAGCTGTTTTTT; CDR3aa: CASKRGTGELFF
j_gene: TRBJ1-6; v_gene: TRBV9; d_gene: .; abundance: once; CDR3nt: TGTGCCAGCAGCGTCGGGGGGGGGCCTGAGGATAATTCACCCCTCCACTTT; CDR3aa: CASSVGGGPEDNSPLHF
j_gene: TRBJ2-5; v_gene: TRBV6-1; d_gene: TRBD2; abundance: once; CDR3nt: TGTGCCAGCAGTGAAGGGACTAGCGGTCAAGAGACCCAGTACTTC; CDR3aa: CASSEGTSGQETQYF
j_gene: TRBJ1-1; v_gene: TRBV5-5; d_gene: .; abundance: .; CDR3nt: TGTGCCAGCAGTTTACAACCCCAGGGTCCTGAAGCTTTCTTT; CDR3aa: CASSLQPQGPEAFF
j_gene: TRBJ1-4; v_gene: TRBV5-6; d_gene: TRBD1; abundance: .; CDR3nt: TGTGCCAGCAGCTCTTTGGACAGGGACGAAAAACTGTTTTTT; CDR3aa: CASSSLDRDEKLFF
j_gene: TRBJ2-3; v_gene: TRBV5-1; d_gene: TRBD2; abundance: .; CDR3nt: TGCGCCAGCAGCTTGGCGGGACTAGCGGGAGGGCCCTGGGAAGATACGCAGTATTTT; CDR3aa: CASSLAGLAGGPWEDTQYF
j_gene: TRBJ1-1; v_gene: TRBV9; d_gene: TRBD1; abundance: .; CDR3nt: TGTGCCAGCAGCGTGCAGGGGGCCGTCACTGAAGCTTTCTTT; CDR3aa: CASSVQGAVTEAFF
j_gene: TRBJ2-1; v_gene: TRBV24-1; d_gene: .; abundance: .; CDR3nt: TGTGCCACCAGTGATTTGCCACGGGAGTCCGGGATCAATGAGCAGTTCTTC; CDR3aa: CATSDLPRESGINEQFF
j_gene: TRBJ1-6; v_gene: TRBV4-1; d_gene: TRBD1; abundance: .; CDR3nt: TGCGCCAGCAGCCTCGGGACAGGGGTTAGTTCACCCCTCCACTTT; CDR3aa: CASSLGTGVSSPLHF
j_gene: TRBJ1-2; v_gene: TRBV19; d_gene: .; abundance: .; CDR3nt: TGTGCCAGTAGTACGATGGACAGCATACATGGCTACACCTTC; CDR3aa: CASSTMDSIHGYTF
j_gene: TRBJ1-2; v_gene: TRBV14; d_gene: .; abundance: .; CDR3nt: TGTGCCAGCAGCCTCTCGGCGGCGGGGGGCTACACCTTC; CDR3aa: CASSLSAAGGYTF